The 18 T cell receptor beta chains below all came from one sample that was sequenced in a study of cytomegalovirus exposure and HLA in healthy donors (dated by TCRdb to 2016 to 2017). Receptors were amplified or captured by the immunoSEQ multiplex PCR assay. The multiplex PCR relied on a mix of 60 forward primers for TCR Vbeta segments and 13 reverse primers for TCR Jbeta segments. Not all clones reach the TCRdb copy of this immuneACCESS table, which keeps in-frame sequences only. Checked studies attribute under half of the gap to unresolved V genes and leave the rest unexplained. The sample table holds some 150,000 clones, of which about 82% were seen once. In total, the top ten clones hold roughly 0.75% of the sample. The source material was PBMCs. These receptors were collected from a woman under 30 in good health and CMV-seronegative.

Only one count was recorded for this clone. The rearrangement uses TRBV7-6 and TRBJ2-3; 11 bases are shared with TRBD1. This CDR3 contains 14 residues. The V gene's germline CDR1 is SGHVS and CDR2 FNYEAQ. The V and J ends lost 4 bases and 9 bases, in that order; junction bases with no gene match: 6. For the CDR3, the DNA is TGTGCCAGCAGCTCCGGGACAGGGGGAGGCACGCAGTATTTT. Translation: CASSSGTGGGTQYF.

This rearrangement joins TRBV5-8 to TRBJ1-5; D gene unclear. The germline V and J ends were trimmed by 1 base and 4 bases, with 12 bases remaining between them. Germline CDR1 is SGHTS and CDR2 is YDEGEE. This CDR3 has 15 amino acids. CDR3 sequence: CASSLYRERNQPQHF. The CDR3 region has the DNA TGTGCCAGCAGCTTGTATCGGGAGAGAAATCAGCCCCAGCATTTT.

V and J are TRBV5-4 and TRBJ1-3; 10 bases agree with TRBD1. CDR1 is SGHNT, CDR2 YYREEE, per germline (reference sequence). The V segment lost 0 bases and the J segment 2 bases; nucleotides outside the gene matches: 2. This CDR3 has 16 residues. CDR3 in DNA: TGTGCCAGCAGCTTGGGTGGACAGGGGGCTGGAAACACCATATATTTT. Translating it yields CASSLGGQGAGNTIYF.

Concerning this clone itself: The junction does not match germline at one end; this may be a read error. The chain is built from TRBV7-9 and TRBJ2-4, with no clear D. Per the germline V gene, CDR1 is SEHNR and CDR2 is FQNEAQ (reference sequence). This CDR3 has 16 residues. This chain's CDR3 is CSSSLSPLLAKNIQYF. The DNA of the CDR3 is TGTTCCAGCAGCTTATCTCCACTCCTAGCCAAAAACATTCAGTACTTC.

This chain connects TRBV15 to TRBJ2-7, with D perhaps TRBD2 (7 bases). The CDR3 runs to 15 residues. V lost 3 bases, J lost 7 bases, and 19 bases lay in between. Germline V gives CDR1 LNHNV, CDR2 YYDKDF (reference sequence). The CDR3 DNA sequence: TGTGCCACCAGCAGGGCCGTAGGGGGGGGCTGGGAGCAGTACTTC. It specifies CATSRAVGGGWEQYF.

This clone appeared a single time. The CDR3 coding sequence is TGTGCCAGCAGCTCCGATAGCGGGAGTTACAATGAGCAGTTCTTC. It encodes CASSSDSGSYNEQFF. The chain employs TRBV27 and TRBJ2-1; 9 nucleotides agree with TRBD2. The CDR3 extends over 15 amino acids. Germline lookup yields CDR1 MNHEY and CDR2 SMNVEV (reference sequence). V shed 6 bases and J 4 bases; nucleotides not matched to a gene: 7.

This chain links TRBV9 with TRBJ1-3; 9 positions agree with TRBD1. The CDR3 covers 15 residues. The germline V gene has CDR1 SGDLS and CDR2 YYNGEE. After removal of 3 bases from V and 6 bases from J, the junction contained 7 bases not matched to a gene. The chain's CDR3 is CASSGDTGGLNTIYF. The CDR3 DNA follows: TGTGCCAGCAGCGGTGATACAGGGGGCTTAAACACCATATATTTT. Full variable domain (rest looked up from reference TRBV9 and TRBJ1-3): DSGVTQTPKHLITATGQRVTLRCSPRSGDLSVYWYQQSLDQGLQFLIQYYNGEERAKGNILERFSAQQFPDLHSELNLSSLELGDSALYFCASSGDTGGLNTIYFGEGSWLTVV.

The CDR3 protein is CASSAGGTGNTIYF. The CDR3 coding sequence is TGTGCCAGCAGCGCCGGGGGGACTGGAAACACCATATATTTT. The J gene is TRBJ1-3, the V gene TRBV6-4, with a tentative D call TRBD1 (5 bases). Looked up from germline, CDR1 is MRHNA and CDR2 is SNTAGT. The V end was cut by 6 bases, the J end by 2 bases, with 11 bases between. The CDR3 consists of 14 residues.

The CDR3 region has the DNA TGTGCCAGCAGTGAATCCTGGGCCCGTAGCAATCAGCCCCAGCATTTT. This encodes CASSESWARSNQPQHF. The gene calls are TRBV6-1 and TRBJ1-5; D unclear. The CDR3 contains 16 residues. V lost 2 bases to trimming and J lost 0 bases, with 11 bases between them. Germline CDR1 MNHNS, CDR2 SASEGT.

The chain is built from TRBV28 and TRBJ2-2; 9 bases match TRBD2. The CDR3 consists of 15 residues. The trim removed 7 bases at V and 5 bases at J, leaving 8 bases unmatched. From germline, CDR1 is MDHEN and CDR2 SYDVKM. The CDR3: CASTLAGVETGELFF. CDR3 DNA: TGTGCCAGCACCTTAGCGGGAGTTGAGACCGGGGAGCTGTTTTTT. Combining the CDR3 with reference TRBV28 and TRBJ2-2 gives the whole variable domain DVKVTQSSRYLVKRTGEKVFLECVQDMDHENMFWYRQDPGLGLRLIYFSYDVKMKEKGDIPEGYSVSREKKERFSLILESASTNQTSMYLCASTLAGVETGELFFGEGSRLTVL.

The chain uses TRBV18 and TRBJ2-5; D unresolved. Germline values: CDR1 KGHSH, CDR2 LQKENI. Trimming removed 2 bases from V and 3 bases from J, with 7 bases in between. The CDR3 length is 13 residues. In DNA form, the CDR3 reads TGTGCCAGCTCACCAAGCATGAAAGAGACCCAGTACTTC. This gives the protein CASSPSMKETQYF.

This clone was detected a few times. The CDR3 DNA follows: TGTGCCAGCTCACCACCGGACAGGGCATGGTACGAGCAGTACTTC. Translated: CASSPPDRAWYEQYF. The J gene is TRBJ2-7, the V gene TRBV18; 8 positions agree with TRBD1. Germline V lookup: CDR1 KGHSH, CDR2 LQKENI. CDR3 length: 15 residues. The V segment lost 0 bases and the J segment 4 bases; nucleotides outside the gene matches: 5.

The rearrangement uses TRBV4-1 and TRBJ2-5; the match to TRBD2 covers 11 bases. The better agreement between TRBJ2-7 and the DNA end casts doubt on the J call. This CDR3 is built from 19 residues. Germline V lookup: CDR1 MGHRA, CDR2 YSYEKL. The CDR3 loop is CASSQILAGEVGVAIEQYF. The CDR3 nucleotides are TGCGCCAGCAGCCAAATACTAGCGGGAGAGGTCGGGGTGGCAATCGAGCAGTACTTC.

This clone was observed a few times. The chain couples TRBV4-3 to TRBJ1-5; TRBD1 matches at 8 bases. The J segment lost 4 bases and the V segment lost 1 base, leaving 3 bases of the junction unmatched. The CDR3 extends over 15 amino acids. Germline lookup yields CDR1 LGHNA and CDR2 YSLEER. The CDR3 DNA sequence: TGCGCCAGCAGCCAAGGCAGGGGGCGGAATCAGCCCCAGCATTTT. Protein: CASSQGRGRNQPQHF.

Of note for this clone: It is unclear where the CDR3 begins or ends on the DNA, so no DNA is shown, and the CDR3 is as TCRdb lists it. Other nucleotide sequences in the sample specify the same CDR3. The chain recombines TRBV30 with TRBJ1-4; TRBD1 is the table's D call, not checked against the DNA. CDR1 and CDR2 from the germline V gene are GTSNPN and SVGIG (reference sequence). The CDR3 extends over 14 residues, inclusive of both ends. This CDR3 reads CAWSVGQGTEKLFF.

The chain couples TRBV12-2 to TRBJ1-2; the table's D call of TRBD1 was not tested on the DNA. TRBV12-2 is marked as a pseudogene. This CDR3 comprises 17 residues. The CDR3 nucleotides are TGTGCAAGTCGCCCGCCCGACAGGGTCCCCATCTGTGCGTGCTACACCTTC. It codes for CASRPPDRVPICACYTF.

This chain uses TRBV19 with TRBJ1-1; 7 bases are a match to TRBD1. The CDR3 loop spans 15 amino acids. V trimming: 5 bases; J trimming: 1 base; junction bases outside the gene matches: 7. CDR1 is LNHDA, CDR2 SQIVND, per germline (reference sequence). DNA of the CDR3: TGTGCCAGTAGTTCGAGACAGGGCCCGAACACTGAAGCTTTCTTT. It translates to CASSSRQGPNTEAFF. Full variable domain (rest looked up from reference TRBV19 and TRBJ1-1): DGGITQSPKYLFRKEGQNVTLSCEQNLNHDAMYWYRQDPGQGLRLIYYSQIVNDFQKGDIAEGYSVSREKKESFPLTVTSAQKNPTAFYLCASSSRQGPNTEAFFGQGTRLTVV.

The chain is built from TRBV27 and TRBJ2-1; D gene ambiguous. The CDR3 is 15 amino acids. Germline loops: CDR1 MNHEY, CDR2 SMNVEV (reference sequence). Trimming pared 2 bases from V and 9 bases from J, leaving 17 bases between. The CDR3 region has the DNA TGTGCCAGCAGTTTAACATTCTCAGATCGGGTTGAGCAGTTCTTC. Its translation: CASSLTFSDRVEQFF.